This T cell receptor (beta chain) was captured by sequencing in a study of T-cell reconstitution after alpha-beta-depleted transplantation in children. The authors prepared the TCRbeta library with unique molecular identifiers. TCRdb re-derived calls from the PCR reads in MiXCR, one entry per CDR3 protein. The data hold 350,000 to 400,000 distinct CDR3 sequences, with roughly 13% observed a single time. Ten or more counts support this clonotype. This receptor was identified in a human donor who donated a stem cell graft to a child with Fanconi anemia. This specimen was PBMCs, taken from the stem cell graft.

The CDR3 loop reads CATSSPQGGETNEKLFF. In DNA, the CDR3 is TGTGCCACCAGCAGTCCCCAAGGGGGCGAAACTAATGAAAAACTGTTTTTT. V gene TRBV15 combines with J gene TRBJ1-4; 7 bases map to TRBD1. The CDR3 covers 17 residues. CDR1 LNHNV and CDR2 YYDKDF come from the germline V gene (reference sequence). The V and J ends lost 3 bases and 1 base, in that order; junction bases with no gene match: 8. The full variable domain, its missing parts supplied by reference TRBV15 and TRBJ1-4, is DAMVIQNPRYQVTQFGKPVTLSCSQTLNHNVMYWYQQKSSQAPKLLFHYYDKDFNNEADTPDNFQSRRPNTSFCFLDIRSPGLGDTAMYLCATSSPQGGETNEKLFFGSGTQLSVL.